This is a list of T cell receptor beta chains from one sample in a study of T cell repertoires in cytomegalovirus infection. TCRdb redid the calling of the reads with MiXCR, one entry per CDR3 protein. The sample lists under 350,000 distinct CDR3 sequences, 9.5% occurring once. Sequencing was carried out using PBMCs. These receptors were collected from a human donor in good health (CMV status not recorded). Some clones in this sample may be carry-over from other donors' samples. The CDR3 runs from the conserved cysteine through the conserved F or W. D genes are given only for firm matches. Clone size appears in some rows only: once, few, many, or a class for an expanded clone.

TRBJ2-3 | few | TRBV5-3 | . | CATPKRDTQYF | TGTGCTACACCCAAGAGAGATACGCAGTATTTT
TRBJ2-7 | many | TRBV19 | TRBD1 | CASSRTGTGLYEQYF | TGTGCCAGTAGCCGAACCGGGACAGGCCTCTACGAGCAGTACTTC
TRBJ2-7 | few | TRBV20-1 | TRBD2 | CSAMGGGSYEQYF | TGCAGTGCTATGGGCGGGGGGTCCTACGAGCAGTACTTC
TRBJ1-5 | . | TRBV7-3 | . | CASSWGTENQPQHF | TGTGCCAGCAGCTGGGGGACGGAGAATCAGCCCCAGCATTTT
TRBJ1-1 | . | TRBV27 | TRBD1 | CASSSRDRLNTEAFF | TGTGCCAGCAGTTCAAGGGACAGATTGAACACTGAAGCTTTCTTT
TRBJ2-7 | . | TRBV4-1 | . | CASSQDIGSYEQYF | TGCGCCAGCAGCCAAGATATTGGGTCCTACGAGCAGTACTTC
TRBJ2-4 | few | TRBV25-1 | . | CASSEWDTQNIQYF | TGTGCCAGCAGTGAATGGGACACCCAAAACATTCAGTACTTC
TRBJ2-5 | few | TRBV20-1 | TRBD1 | CSARDRGRETQYF | TGCAGTGCTAGGGACAGGGGGCGAGAGACCCAGTACTTC
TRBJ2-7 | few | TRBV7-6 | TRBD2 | CASSLRGVYEQYF | TGTGCCAGCAGCTTACGGGGGGTCTACGAGCAGTACTTC
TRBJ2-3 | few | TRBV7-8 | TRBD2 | CASSLFLAGITDTQYF | TGTGCCAGCAGCTTATTTCTAGCGGGTATCACAGATACGCAGTATTTT
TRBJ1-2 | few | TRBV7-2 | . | CASSLIAGNYGYTF | TGTGCCAGCAGCTTAATCGCCGGAAACTATGGCTACACCTTC
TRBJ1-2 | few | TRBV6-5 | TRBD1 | CASSYEQGALNYGYTF | TGTGCCAGCAGTTATGAACAGGGGGCTCTTAACTATGGCTACACCTTC
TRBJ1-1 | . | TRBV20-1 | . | CSARVLRANTEAFF | TGCAGTGCTAGAGTGTTAAGGGCGAACACTGAAGCTTTCTTT
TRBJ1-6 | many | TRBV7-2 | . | CASSPFQVENSPLHF | TGTGCCAGCAGCCCATTTCAGGTTGAAAATTCACCCCTCCACTTT
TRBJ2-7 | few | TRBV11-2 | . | CASSLVVGSGYEQYF | TGTGCCAGCAGCTTAGTCGTCGGGAGCGGGTACGAGCAGTACTTC
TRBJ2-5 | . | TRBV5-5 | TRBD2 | CASSRLPGTSGGPRETQYF | TGTGCCAGCAGCCGCCTACCTGGGACTAGCGGGGGGCCCCGGGAGACCCAGTACTTC
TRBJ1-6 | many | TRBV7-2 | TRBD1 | CASSSGGAGSSYNSPLHF | TGTGCCAGCAGCTCAGGGGGTGCAGGGAGCTCCTATAATTCACCCCTCCACTTT
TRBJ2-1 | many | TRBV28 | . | CASSTYLNSGPTYNEQFF | TGTGCCAGCAGTACCTATCTTAACAGCGGACCTACCTACAATGAGCAGTTCTTC
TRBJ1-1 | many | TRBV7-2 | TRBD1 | CASSLSRTGDIYSDTEAFF | TGTGCCAGCAGCTTATCCCGGACAGGGGATATTTATAGTGACACTGAAGCTTTCTTT
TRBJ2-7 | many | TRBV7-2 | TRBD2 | CASSSGGDLYEQYF | TGTGCCAGCAGCTCGGGGGGGGATCTCTACGAGCAGTACTTC
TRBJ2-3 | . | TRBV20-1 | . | CSARGGTDTQYF | TGCAGTGCTAGAGGGGGCACAGATACGCAGTATTTT
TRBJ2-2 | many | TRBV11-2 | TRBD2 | CASSLGSGRWTGELFF | TGTGCCAGCAGCTTAGGTTCCGGGAGGTGGACCGGGGAGCTGTTTTTT
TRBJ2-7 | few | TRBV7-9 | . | CASSLEVTATSYEQYF | TGTGCCAGCAGCTTAGAGGTGACAGCAACTTCCTACGAGCAGTACTTC
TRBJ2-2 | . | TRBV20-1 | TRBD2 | CSARRLAGGEITGELFF | TGCAGTGCTAGGCGTCTAGCGGGAGGAGAAATCACCGGGGAGCTGTTTTTT
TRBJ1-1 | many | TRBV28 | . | CASRRQSKNTEAFF | TGTGCCAGCAGGAGACAGTCAAAGAACACTGAAGCTTTCTTT
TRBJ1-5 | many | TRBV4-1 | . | CASSQGVAGTTQPQHF | TGCGCCAGCAGCCAAGGGGTCGCAGGTACCACCCAGCCCCAGCATTTT
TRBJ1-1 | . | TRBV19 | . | CARSSVGGLRAFF | TGTGCCAGATCCTCAGTGGGTGGGTTACGAGCTTTCTTT
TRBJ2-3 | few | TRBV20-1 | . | CSARDPSPDTQYF | TGCAGTGCTAGAGATCCTAGCCCAGATACGCAGTATTTT
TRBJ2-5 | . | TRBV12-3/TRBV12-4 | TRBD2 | CASSSGTSGETQYF | TGTGCCAGCAGTTCAGGGACTAGCGGGGAGACCCAGTACTTC
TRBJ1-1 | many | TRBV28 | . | CASPGAGTEAFF | TGTGCCAGCCCGGGCGCAGGAACTGAAGCTTTCTTT
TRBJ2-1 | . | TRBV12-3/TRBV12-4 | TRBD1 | CASRADRGPYNEQFF | TGTGCCAGCAGGGCCGACAGGGGACCCTACAATGAGCAGTTCTTC
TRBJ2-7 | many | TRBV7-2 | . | CASSPRVASYEQYF | TGTGCCAGCAGCCCTCGGGTAGCGTCCTACGAGCAGTACTTC
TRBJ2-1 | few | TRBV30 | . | CAWNPGLSYNEQFF | TGTGCCTGGAATCCGGGACTGTCCTACAATGAGCAGTTCTTC
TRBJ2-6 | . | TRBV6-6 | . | CASSFIRSTGANVLTF | TGTGCCAGCAGCTTCATCCGATCGACTGGGGCCAACGTCCTGACTTTC
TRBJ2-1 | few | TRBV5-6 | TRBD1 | CASRRSGTGLGDEQFF | TGTGCCAGCAGACGGTCGGGGACAGGGCTCGGGGATGAGCAGTTCTTC
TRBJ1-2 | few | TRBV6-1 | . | CASSERVGSYGYTF | TGTGCCAGCAGTGAAAGGGTGGGGAGCTATGGCTACACCTTC
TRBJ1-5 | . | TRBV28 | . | CASSLYTDNQPQHF | TGTGCCAGCAGTTTATATACGGATAATCAGCCCCAGCATTTT
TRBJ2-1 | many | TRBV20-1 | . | CSAPPLARRDEQFF | TGCAGTGCTCCCCCGCTAGCGCGGCGCGATGAGCAGTTCTTC
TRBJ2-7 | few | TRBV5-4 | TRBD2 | CASSLGQVGGEQYF | TGTGCCAGCAGCTTGGGGCAGGTCGGGGGGGAGCAGTACTTC
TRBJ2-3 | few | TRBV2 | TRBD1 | CASRSYYGQGIDTQYF | TGTGCCAGCAGGTCGTACTATGGACAGGGAATAGATACGCAGTATTTT
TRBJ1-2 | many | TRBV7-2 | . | CASSLDRPLQGSYGYTF | TGTGCCAGCAGCTTAGACCGGCCCCTTCAGGGGAGCTATGGCTACACCTTC
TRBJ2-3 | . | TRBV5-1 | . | CANSITASTDTQYF | TGCGCCAACAGCATAACAGCTTCCACAGATACGCAGTATTTT